This TCR beta chain was documented in a study of PD-1 blockade in classical Hodgkin lymphoma (dated by TCRdb to the early 2020s). Background for the entire study: Nivolumab dosing was 3 mg/kg intravenously every 2 weeks, continuing until either disease progression or unacceptable toxicity. To define a peripheral blood immune signature of response to PD-1 blockade in classical Hodgkin lymphoma, the study combined TCR beta sequencing with CyTOF. What the research found in general, with its limitations: CD4+ but not CD8+ TCR diversity rose significantly by C4D1 (p=0.0027 vs p=0.16), most apparent in complete responders (p=0.02). Only a single clinical trial cohort was studied, and what caused the repertoire differences, possibly disease activity or prior therapy, remained undefined. Baseline TCR diversity was reported to be lower in newly diagnosed patients than in healthy donors and to be lower still in relapsed/refractory patients. Patients starting nivolumab less than 1 year after ASCT had lower diversity and were excluded from later analyses to avoid confounding by immune reconstitution. Baseline diversity similar to that of newly diagnosed patients was observed in trial patients achieving complete response, whereas significantly lower diversity was observed in partial responders and progressors.

The Qiagen DNeasy kit was used to extract genomic DNA both from unsorted PBMCs and from the negatively selected CD4+ and CD8+ fractions. TCR beta CDR3 regions were amplified by immunoSEQ multiplex PCR using primers annealing to V and J segments. A synthetic immune receptor repertoire was used to minimize amplification bias, and remaining bias was computationally removed after sequencing. The source study handled its data this way. Custom Python scripts were used to quantify repertoire diversity as the Shannon entropy index. Unsorted, CD4+ and CD8+ repertoires were analyzed separately, except in combined analyses where CD4+ and CD8+ sequences were merged in silico. A clone counted as expanded when the clone's frequency after treatment rose at least 2-fold relative to C1D1, and clones undetected at baseline were given a pseudocount of 0.5. Clones with 0 or 1 copy at C1D1 were defined as singleton clones, while clones with 2 or more copies were defined as non-singleton clones. By matching protein sequences in sorted samples from the same patient, clones expanded in unsorted samples were annotated as CD4+, CD8+ or unknown. Wilcoxon tests on paired samples were used to test changes in diversity from C1D1 to C4D1. Not all clones reach the TCRdb copy of this immuneACCESS table, which keeps in-frame sequences only. Checked studies attribute under half of the gap to unresolved V genes and leave the rest unexplained. The V and J calls and the clone size are those of that table, but D and trimming were determined from the DNA. Here the sample has under 30,000 clones; 85% to 90% occur a single time. 0.4% to 0.45% of the sample comes from the top ten.

This specimen's time point label, interpreted: cycle 4 day 1 (C4D1), after less than seven weeks of nivolumab. Every trial patient had relapsed following autologous stem cell transplantation, and prior brentuximab vedotin exposure was what differed among cohorts A, B and C. Magnetic negative selection with a Miltenyi CD4+ T cell isolation kit was used to purify CD4+ T cells from thawed PBMCs. The trial cohort included 50 to 70 patients with relapsed/refractory classical Hodgkin lymphoma, and each patient had a best overall response of complete response, partial response or progressive disease. In the multi-cohort phase II CheckMate 205 trial, trial patients received single-agent nivolumab. An independent review committee assessed best overall response using the 2007 International Working Group response criteria. Trial PBMCs were collected immediately before nivolumab initiation (C1D1) and during therapy at cycle 2 day 1 and cycle 4 day 1. Peripheral blood was collected in 8 mL Vacutainer Cell Preparation Tubes, from which PBMCs were isolated by centrifugation and then cryopreserved. Purified CD4+ and CD8+ fractions were prepared only for cases with an additional available PBMC sample. Magnetically labelled cells were removed on LS columns in a quadroMACS separator, and the flow-through was collected as the purified fraction.

Details on this clone: Its antigen has not been determined. Within one base of it there is no much larger clone, and no base qualities were kept.

The CDR3 sequence holds 11 residues, the cysteine and phenylalanine included. The only DNA kept is the CDR3, 33 bases in frame from the first base. The TCR sequence derives from a human donor with classical Hodgkin lymphoma. The sample in question was CD4+ T cells from blood, obtained before the fourth cycle of nivolumab. Recombination connected TRBV12-2 to TRBJ1-6. TRBV12-2 is a known pseudogene. The nucleotide sequence is given as TGTGCAAGTCGCTTATCCTCACCCCTCCACTTT. Its protein reads: CASRLSSPLHF.